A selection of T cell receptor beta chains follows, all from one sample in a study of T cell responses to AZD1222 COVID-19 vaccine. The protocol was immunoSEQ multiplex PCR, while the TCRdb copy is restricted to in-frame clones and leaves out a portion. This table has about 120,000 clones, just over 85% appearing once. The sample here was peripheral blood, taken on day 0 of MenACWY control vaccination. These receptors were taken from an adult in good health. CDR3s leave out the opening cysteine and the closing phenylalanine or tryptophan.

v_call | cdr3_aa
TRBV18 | ASSPKSAIENTGELF
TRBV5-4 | ASKTGTTYNEQF
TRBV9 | ASSAPRSGLAGEYTQY
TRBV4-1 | ASSPTGLAGSYEQY
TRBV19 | ASSPGQGGEQY
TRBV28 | ASSWLGGRETQY
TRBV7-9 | ASSAYNEQF
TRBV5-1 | ASSRGTVAYEQY
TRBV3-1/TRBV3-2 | ASSLRLAGAYEQY
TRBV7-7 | ASSPQPPGSSTDTQY
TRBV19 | ASSLRGRGTEAF
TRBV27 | ASSSSGTKTEAF
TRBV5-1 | ASSITGIGTEAF
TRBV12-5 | ASGLAGRYEQY
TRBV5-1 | ASSLDALQKGETQY
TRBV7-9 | ASSLEQNQPQH
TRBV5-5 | ASSFRDRGYEQY
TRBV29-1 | SVDSVGGGEQF
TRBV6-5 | ASRNREHYGYT
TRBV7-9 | ASSLALPSGYSYEQY
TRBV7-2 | ASSLGAGANVLT
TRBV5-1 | ASSRTSGQETQY
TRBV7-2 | ASSPGTGAFPNYNEQF
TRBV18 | ASSRGLAGGLGTSNTGELF
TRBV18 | ASSPDLYEQY
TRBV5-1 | ASSPGQAYSSYEQY
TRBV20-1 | SASNSNQPQH
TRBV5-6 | ASSFPSGYNEQF
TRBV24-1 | ATRGGGTGELF
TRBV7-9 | ATSGSYNEQF
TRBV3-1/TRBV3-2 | ASSQDSVGGRSTEQY